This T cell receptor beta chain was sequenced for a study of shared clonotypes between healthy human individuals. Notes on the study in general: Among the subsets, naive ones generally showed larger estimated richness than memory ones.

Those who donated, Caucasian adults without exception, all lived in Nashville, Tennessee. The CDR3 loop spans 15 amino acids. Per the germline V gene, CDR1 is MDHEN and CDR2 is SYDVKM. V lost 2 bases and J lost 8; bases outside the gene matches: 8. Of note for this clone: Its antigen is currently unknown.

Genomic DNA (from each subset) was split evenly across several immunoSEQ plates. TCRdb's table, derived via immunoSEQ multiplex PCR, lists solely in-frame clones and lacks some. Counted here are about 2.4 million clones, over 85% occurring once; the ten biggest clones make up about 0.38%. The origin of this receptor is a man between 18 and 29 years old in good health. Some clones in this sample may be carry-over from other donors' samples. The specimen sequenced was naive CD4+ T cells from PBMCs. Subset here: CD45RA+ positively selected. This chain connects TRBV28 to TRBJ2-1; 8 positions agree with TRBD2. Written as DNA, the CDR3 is TGTGCCAGCAGTTTAGGCGGGGCGGGAGGCGATGAGCAGTTCTTC. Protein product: CASSLGGAGGDEQFF.